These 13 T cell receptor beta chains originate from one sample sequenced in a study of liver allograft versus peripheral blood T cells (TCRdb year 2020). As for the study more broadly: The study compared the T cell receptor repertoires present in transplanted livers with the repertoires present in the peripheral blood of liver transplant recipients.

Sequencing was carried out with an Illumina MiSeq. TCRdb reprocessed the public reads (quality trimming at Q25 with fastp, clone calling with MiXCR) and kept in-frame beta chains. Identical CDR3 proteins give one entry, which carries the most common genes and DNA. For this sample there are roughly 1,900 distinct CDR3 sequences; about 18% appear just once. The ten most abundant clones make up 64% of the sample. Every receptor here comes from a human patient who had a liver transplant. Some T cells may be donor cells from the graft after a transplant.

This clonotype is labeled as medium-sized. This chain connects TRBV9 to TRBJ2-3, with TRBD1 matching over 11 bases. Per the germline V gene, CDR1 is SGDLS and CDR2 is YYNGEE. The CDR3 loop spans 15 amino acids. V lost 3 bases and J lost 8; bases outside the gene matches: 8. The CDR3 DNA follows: TGTGCCAGCAGCGCACTGGACAGGGGGCTTGTTACGCAGTATTTT. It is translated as CASSALDRGLVTQYF.

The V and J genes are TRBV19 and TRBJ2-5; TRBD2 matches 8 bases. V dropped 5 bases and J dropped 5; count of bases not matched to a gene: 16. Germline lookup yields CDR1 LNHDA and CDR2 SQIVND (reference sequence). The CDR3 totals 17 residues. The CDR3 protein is CASSSREGGRSWETQYF. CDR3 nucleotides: TGTGCCAGTAGTTCCCGGGAGGGCGGGAGAAGCTGGGAGACCCAGTACTTC.

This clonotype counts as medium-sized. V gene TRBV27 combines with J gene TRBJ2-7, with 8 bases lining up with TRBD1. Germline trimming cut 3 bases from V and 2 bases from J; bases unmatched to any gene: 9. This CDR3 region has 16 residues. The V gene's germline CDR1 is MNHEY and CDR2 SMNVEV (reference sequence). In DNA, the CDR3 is TGTGCCAGCAGTTTTACTTCCGTACAGGGGGCCTACGAGCAGTACTTC. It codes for CASSFTSVQGAYEQYF.

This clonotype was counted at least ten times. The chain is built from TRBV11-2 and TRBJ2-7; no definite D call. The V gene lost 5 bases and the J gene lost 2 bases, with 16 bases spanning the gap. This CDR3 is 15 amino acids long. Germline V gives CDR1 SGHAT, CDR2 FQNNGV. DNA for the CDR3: TGTGCCAGCAGCACACCTCTAACAGCACCCTACGAGCAGTACTTC. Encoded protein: CASSTPLTAPYEQYF.

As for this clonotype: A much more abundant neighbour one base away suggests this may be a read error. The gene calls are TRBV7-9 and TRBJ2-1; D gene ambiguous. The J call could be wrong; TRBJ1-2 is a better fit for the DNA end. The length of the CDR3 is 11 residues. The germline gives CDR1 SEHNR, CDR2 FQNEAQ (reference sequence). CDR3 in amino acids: CANSLGPGYTF. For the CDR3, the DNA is TGTGCCAACAGCCTCGGACCAGGCTACACCTTC.

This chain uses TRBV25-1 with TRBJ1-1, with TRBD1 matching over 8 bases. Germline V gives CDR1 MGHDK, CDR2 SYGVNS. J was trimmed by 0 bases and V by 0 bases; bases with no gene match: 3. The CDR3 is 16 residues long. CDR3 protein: CASSEYRTGMNTEAFF. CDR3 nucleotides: TGTGCCAGCAGTGAATATCGGACAGGGATGAACACTGAAGCTTTCTTT.

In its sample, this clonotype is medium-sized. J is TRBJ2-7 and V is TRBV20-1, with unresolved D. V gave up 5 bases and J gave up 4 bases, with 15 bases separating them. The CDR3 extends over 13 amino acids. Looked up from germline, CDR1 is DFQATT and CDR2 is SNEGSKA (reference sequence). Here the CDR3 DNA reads TGCAGTGCTGAAATAGGCATCGGGTACGAGCAGTACTTC. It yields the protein CSAEIGIGYEQYF.

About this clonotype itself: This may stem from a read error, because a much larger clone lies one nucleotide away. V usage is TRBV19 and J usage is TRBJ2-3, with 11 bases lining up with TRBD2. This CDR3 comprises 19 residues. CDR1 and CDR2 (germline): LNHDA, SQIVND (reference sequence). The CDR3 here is CVSSIGTGLAVSSADTQYF. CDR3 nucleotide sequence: TGTGTCAGTAGTATAGGAACGGGACTAGCGGTCTCGTCGGCAGATACGCAGTATTTT.

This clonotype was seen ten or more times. The DNA of the CDR3 is TGTGCCGAAACAGGGGAGGGTGAAAAACTGTTTTTT. Encoded protein: CAETGEGEKLFF. V and J are TRBV7-9 and TRBJ1-4; TRBD1 aligns across 7 bases. Germline CDR1 and CDR2: SEHNR and FQNEAQ (reference sequence). The V gene end was trimmed by 11 bases and the J gene end by 7 bases; junction bases not matched to a gene: 7. The CDR3 extends over 12 amino acids.

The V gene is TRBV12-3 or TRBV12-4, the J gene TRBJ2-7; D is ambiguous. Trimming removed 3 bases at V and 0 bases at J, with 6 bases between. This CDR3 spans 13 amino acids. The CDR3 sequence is CASSLGSSYEQYF. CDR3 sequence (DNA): TGTGCCAGCAGTTTGGGCAGCTCCTACGAGCAGTACTTC.

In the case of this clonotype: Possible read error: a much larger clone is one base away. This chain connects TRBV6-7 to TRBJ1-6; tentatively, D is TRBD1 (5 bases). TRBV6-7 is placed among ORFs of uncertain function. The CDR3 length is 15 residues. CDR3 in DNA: TGTGTCAGCAGTTACTTTTCAGGGAGGAGTTCACCCCTCCACTTT. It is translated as CVSSYFSGRSSPLHF.

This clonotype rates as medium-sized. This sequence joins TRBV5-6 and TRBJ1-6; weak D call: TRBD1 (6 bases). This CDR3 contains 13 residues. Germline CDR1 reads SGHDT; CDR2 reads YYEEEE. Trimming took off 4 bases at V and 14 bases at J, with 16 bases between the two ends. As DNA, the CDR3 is TGTGCCAGCAGCCCCTTCAGGGGAGGGACCCTCCACTTT. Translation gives CASSPFRGGTLHF.

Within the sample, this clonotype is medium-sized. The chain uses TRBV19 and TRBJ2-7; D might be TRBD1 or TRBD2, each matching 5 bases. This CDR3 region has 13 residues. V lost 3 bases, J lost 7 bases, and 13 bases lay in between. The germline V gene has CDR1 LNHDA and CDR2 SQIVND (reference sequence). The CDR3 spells CASSIGAWGEQYF. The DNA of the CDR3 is TGTGCCAGTAGTATCGGGGCCTGGGGAGAGCAGTACTTC. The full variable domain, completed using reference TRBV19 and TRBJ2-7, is DGGITQSPKYLFRKEGQNVTLSCEQNLNHDAMYWYRQDPGQGLRLIYYSQIVNDFQKGDIAEGYSVSREKKESFPLTVTSAQKNPTAFYLCASSIGAWGEQYFGPGTRLTVT.